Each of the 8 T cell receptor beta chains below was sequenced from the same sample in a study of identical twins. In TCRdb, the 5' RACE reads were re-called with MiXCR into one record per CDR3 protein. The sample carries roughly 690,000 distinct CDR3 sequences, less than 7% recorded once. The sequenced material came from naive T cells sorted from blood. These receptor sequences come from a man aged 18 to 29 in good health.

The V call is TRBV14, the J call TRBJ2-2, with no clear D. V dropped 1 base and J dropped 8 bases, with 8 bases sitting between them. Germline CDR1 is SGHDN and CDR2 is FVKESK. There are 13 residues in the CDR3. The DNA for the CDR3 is TGTGCCAGCAGCCAAGTTTCCGCTGGGGAGCTGTTTTTT. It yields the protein CASSQVSAGELFF.

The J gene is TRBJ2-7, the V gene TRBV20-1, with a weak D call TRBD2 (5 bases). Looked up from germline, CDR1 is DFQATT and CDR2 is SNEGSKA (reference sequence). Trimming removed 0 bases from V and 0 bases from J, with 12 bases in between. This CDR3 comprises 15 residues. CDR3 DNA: TGCAGTGCTAGAGATGGGGAGCTAAGCTCCTACGAGCAGTACTTC. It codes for CSARDGELSSYEQYF.

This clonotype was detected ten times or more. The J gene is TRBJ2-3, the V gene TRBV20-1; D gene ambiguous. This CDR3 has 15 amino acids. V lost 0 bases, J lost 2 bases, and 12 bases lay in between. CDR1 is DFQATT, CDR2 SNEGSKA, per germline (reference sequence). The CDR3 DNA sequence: TGCAGTGCTAGAGACGGCGAGATTGACACAGATACGCAGTATTTT. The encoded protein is CSARDGEIDTDTQYF.

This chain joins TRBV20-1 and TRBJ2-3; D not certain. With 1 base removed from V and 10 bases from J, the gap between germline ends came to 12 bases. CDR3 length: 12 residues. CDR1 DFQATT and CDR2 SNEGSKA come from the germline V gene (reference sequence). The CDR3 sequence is CSARVLRMSQYF. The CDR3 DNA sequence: TGCAGTGCTAGAGTTTTGAGGATGTCGCAGTATTTT.

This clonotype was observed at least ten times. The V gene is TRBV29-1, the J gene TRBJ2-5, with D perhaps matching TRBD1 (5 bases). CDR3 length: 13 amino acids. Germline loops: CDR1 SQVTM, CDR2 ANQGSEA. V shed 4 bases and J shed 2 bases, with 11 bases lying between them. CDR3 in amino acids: CSVAKGSQETQYF. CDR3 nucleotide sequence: TGCAGCGTTGCTAAGGGGTCACAAGAGACCCAGTACTTC.

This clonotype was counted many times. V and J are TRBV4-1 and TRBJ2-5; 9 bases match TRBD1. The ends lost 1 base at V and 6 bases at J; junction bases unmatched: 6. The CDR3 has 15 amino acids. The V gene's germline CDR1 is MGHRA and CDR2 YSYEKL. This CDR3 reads CASSQGTQGAKTQYF. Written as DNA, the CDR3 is TGCGCCAGCAGCCAAGGGACACAGGGGGCAAAGACCCAGTACTTC.

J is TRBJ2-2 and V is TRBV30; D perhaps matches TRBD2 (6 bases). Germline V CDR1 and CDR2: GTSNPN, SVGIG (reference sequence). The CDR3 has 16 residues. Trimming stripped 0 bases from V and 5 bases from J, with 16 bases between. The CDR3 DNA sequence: TGTGCCTGGAGTGTACTTCGAGGGAGGAGGACCGGGGAGCTGTTTTTT. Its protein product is CAWSVLRGRRTGELFF.

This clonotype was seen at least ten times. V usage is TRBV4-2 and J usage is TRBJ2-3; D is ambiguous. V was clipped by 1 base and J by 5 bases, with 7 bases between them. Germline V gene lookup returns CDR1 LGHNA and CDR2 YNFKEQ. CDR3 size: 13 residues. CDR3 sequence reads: CASSQVPEDTQYF. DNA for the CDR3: TGTGCCAGCAGCCAAGTACCGGAAGATACGCAGTATTTT.